The sequence of this TCR beta chain was determined in a study of shared clonotypes between healthy human individuals. Study-wide points: Investigators collected only blood, and repertoires in tissues likely differ. Unshared clonotypes carried lower generation probabilities than those common to all four donors.

Trimming took 5 bases from V and 4 from J, leaving 6 bases between them. The germline V gene has CDR1 SGHVS and CDR2 FNYEAQ. The CDR3 consists of 13 residues. At least ten counts were recorded for this clone. Antigen: not known. Per the original data handling: ImmunoSEQ gave junction-only sequences without quality scores, so filtering differed. Some clones are missing from TCRdb's copy, which holds only in-frame ones; the method was immunoSEQ multiplex PCR. Clonal size and the V and J genes are those of that table, whereas D and trimming came from the DNA. Here the sample spans some 300,000 clones, less than 85% being singletons.

The sample taken for sequencing was memory CD4+ T cells sorted from blood. Subset defined: CD45RA-negative fraction. The clonotype comes from a man aged 25-45 years in good health. The J gene is TRBJ2-6, the V gene TRBV7-6; D uncertain. CDR3 in amino acids: CASSPYGANVLTF. The CDR3 DNA follows: TGTGCCAGCAGCCCCTACGGGGCCAACGTCCTGACTTTC.